This TCR beta chain was retrieved from a study of neurological immune-mediated disorders. General study findings and limits: While HTLV-1-associated myelopathy showed the greatest TCR clonal expansion, multiple sclerosis showed the least, falling below healthy controls. When repertoires were grouped phylogenetically, those of 18 of 34 multiple sclerosis patients fell into one related-CDR3 cluster, a possible signature.

The unsorted libraries were generated from a total of 2 million PBMCs, which had been stored in RNAlater at -80 C. Trimming cost V 4 bases and J 7 bases, with 14 bases left between them. From germline, CDR1 is MNHEY and CDR2 SVGEGT. CDR3 length equals 13 residues. The authors produced cDNA by 5'RACE using 10-nucleotide random UMIs. TCRdb processed the 5' RACE reads anew with MiXCR; each CDR3 protein has one entry. The sample contains 85,000 to 90,000 distinct CDR3 sequences, 3.5% of which appear only once. This clonotype was counted a few times. Its antigen is currently unknown. This TCR was sampled from a woman aged 45 to 65 with multiple sclerosis. The sample consisted of PBMCs. The chain is built from TRBV6-2 or TRBV6-3 and TRBJ2-7; the D gene is possibly TRBD1 (6 bases). The CDR3 DNA reads TGTGCCAGCAGTTCCTCAACCACAGGGGAGCAGTACTTC. The encoded protein is CASSSSTTGEQYF.